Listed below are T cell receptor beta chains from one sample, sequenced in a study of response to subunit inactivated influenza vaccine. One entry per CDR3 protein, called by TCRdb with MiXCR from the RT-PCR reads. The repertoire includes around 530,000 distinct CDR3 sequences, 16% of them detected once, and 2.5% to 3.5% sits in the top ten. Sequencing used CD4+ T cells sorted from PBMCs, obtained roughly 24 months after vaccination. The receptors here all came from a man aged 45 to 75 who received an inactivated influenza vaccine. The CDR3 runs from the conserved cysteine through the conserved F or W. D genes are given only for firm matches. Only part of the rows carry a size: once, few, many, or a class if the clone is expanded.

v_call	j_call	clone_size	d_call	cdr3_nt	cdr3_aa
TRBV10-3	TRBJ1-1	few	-	TGTGCCATCAGTGGAGGGTTCAGGGACACTGAAGCTTTCTTT	CAISGGFRDTEAFF
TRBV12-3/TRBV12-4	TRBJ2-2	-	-	TGTGCCAGCAGTTTAGGTGGGCCTGGCACCGGGGAGCTGTTTTTT	CASSLGGPGTGELFF
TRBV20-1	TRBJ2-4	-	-	TGCAGTGCTAGTCCCAACAGTGACGGGGGCGAAAACATTCAGTACTTC	CSASPNSDGGENIQYF
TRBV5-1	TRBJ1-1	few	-	TGCGCCAGCAGCTTGGAAGGGCGAGGCACTGAAGCTTTCTTT	CASSLEGRGTEAFF
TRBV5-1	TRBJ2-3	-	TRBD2	TGCGCCAGCAGCTGGCGGGGGGAGCCCAGGACAGATACGCAGTATTTT	CASSWRGEPRTDTQYF
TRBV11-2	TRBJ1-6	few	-	TGTGCCGCCAGGGAACTTAGGAATTCACCCCTCCACTTT	CAARELRNSPLHF
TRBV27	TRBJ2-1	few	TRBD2	TGTGCCAGCAGTGAGCGGGAGTGGTTAGGAAATGAGCAGTTCTTC	CASSEREWLGNEQFF
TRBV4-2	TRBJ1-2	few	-	TGTGCCAGCAGCCAAGAGCCAGTCCCAGGGGGCTACACCTTC	CASSQEPVPGGYTF
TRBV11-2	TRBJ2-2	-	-	TGTGCCAGCAGCCGGGGATCCGGGGAGCTGTTTTTT	CASSRGSGELFF
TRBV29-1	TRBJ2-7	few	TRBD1	TGCAGCGTTGGAGGGACAGGGCAGGTCTACGAGCAGTACTTC	CSVGGTGQVYEQYF
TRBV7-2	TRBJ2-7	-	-	TGTGCCAGCAGCTTAGAGGGGCAGGGGCGGTACGAGCAGTACTTC	CASSLEGQGRYEQYF
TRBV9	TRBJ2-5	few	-	TGTGCCAGCAGCGTAGGACCAGAGGGACGAGAGACCCAGTACTTC	CASSVGPEGRETQYF
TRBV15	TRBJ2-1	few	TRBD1	TGTGCCACCAGCAAACGACAGGGATCCTACAATGAGCAGTTCTTC	CATSKRQGSYNEQFF
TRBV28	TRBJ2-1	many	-	TGTGCCAGCAGCCGATCCTACAATGAGCAGTTCTTC	CASSRSYNEQFF
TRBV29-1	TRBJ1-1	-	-	TGCAGCGTGGAGTATAGGTTGGCCACTGAAGCTTTCTTT	CSVEYRLATEAFF
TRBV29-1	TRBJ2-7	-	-	TGCAGCGTTGACTCCCCTAGGGGGGAGCAGTACTTC	CSVDSPRGEQYF
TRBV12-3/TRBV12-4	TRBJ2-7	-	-	TGTGCCAGCAGTTTATCAAGCGGGACAGGAAACTCCTACGAGCAGTACTTC	CASSLSSGTGNSYEQYF
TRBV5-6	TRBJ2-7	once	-	TGTGCCAGCAGCTTGGGAAGTCGCAGACGCCTCAACGTGCGGACCTACGAGCAGTACTTC	CASSLGSRRRLNVRTYEQYF
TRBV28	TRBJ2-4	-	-	TGTGCCTCAACGGACGTGTCCAAAAACATTCAGTACTTC	CASTDVSKNIQYF
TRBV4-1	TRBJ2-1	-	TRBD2	TGCGCCAGCAGCCAAGAAAAACTAGCGGGGAACAATGAGCAGTTCTTC	CASSQEKLAGNNEQFF
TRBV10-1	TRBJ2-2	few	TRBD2	TGCGCCAGCAGTTCGAGCGGGGGGCACACCGGGGAGCTGTTTTTT	CASSSSGGHTGELFF
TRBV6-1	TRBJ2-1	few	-	TGTGCCAGCAGCCGTGGACAGCTCAATGAGCAGTTCTTC	CASSRGQLNEQFF
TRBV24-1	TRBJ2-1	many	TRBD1	TGTGCCACCAGCGGAGCCGGGACAGGGGGCCTCAATGAGCAGTTCTTC	CATSGAGTGGLNEQFF
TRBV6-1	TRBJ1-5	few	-	TGTGCCAGTGGCCCTCGCGGTTATAGCAATCAGCCCCAGCATTTT	CASGPRGYSNQPQHF
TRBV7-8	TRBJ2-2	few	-	TGTGCCAGCAGCTTATTCGGGAGAGGTACCGGGGAGCTGTTTTTT	CASSLFGRGTGELFF
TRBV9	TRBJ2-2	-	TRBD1	TGTGCCAGCAGTCCCCCAGGGGGAGAGTACACCGGGGAGCTGTTTTTT	CASSPPGGEYTGELFF
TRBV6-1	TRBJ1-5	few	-	TGTGCCAGCAGTATAGGCGTTGATAGCAATCAGCCCCAGCATTTT	CASSIGVDSNQPQHF
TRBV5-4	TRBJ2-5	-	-	TGTGCCAGCAGCGAATCCGGGGTCCAAGAGACCCAGTACTTC	CASSESGVQETQYF
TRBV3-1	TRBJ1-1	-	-	TGTGCCAGCAGCCGGGCCCCATGGGGTGAAGCTTTCTTT	CASSRAPWGEAFF
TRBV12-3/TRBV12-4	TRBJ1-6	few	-	TGTGCCAGCACCTTAGGGGCAGGGAGTCATTCACCCCTCCACTTT	CASTLGAGSHSPLHF
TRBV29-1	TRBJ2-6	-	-	TGCAGCGTTGTTGCCTCTGGGGCCAACGTCCTGACTTTC	CSVVASGANVLTF
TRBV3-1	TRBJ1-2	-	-	TGTGCCAGCAGCCAAGAAATCCGCGGCTATGGCTACACCTTC	CASSQEIRGYGYTF
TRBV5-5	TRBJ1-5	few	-	TGTGCCAGCAGCTTGGAAGGGGCGTTCGGTCAGCCCCAGCATTTT	CASSLEGAFGQPQHF
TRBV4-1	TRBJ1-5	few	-	TGCGCCAGCAGCCAGGGGGAGGGTTTTCAGCCCCAGCATTTT	CASSQGEGFQPQHF
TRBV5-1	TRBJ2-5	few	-	TGCGCCAGCAGCTTGAAGGGACCCGATGGGGAGACCCAGTACTTC	CASSLKGPDGETQYF
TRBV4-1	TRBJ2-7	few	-	TGCGCCAGCAGCCGCTTCGGATCCCACGAGCAGTACTTC	CASSRFGSHEQYF
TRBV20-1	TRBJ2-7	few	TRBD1	TGCAGTGCTAGAGATTACGCGACAGGGGCCTACGAGCAGTACTTC	CSARDYATGAYEQYF
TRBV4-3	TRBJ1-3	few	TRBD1	TGCGCCAGCAGCCAAGAACGGGCAGGGGGGAACACCATATATTTT	CASSQERAGGNTIYF
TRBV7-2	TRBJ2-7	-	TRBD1	TGTGCCAGCAGCCGCGCAGGGGGCTCGAGTTACGAGCAGTACTTC	CASSRAGGSSYEQYF
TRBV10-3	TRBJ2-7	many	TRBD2	TGTGCCATCAGTGAAGTTAGCGGGAAATACGAGCAGTACTTC	CAISEVSGKYEQYF
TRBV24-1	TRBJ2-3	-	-	TGTGCCACCAGTGAAGCCGACAGGACAGATACGCAGTATTTT	CATSEADRTDTQYF
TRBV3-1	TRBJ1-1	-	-	TGTGCCAGCAGCCAACCGGGGTTGAACACTGAAGCTTTCTTT	CASSQPGLNTEAFF
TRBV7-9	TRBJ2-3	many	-	TGTGCCAGCAGCTTTAAAGGCCCAGATACGCAGTATTTT	CASSFKGPDTQYF
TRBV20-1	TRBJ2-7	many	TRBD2	TGCAGTGCTCCCCACAGCGCTAGCGGGAGCTACGAGCAGTACTTC	CSAPHSASGSYEQYF
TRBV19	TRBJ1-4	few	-	TGTGCCAGTAGTCCCCCGGGACGGTCTAATGAAAAACTGTTTTTT	CASSPPGRSNEKLFF
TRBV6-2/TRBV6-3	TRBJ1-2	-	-	TGTGCCAGCAGTTTTACCACCAGGGGAGGAGGCTACACCTTC	CASSFTTRGGGYTF
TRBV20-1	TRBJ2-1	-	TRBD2	TGCAGTGCCCTATTAGCGGGAGGGCGGAATGAGCAGTTCTTC	CSALLAGGRNEQFF